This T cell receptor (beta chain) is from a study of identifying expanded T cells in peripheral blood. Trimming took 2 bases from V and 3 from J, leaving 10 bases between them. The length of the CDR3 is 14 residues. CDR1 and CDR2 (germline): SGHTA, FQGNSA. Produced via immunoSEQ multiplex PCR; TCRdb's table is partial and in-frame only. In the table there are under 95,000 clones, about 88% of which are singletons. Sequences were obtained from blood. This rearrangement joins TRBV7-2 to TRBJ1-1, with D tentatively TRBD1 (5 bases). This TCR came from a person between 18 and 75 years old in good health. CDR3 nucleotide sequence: TGTGCCAGCAGCTTACAGGGCTCGTACACTGAAGCTTTCTTT. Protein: CASSLQGSYTEAFF.